Presented here are 20 T cell receptor beta chains from one specimen sequenced in a study of vaccination and CD4 T cells after COVID-19. This sample's treatment: roughly ten-day PBMC culture with coronavirus spike peptide pools or control peptides (ViraFEST assay). No antigen has been identified for these receptors. With the Oncomine TCR Beta short-read assay, DNA from cultured CD4+ T cells was sequenced. One entry per CDR3 protein, called by TCRdb with MiXCR from the PCR reads. The repertoire holds some 9,500 distinct CDR3 sequences, with 65% to 70% as singletons. The sample consisted of CD4+ T cells from blood, cultured in vitro, taken before SARS-CoV-2 vaccination. All receptors derive from a human donor who had recovered from COVID-19.

V usage is TRBV15 and J usage is TRBJ2-7; the D is unclear. Looked up from germline, CDR1 is LNHNV and CDR2 is YYDKDF (reference sequence). The CDR3 sequence is 13 residues long. Deletions cut 0 bases from V and 3 bases from J, with 6 bases between. CDR3 nucleotide sequence: TGTGCCACCAGCAGAGATCGGTACTACGAGCAGTACTTC. Encoded protein: CATSRDRYYEQYF.

This clonotype was seen more than once but under ten times. The chain is built from TRBV20-1 and TRBJ2-3, with 13 bases fitting TRBD2. The CDR3 totals 16 residues. The V gene end was trimmed by 5 bases and the J gene end by 3 bases; junction bases not matched to a gene: 8. Germline values: CDR1 DFQATT, CDR2 SNEGSKA (reference sequence). CDR3 DNA: TGCAGTGCTTCGGGACTAGCGGGACCAGGAACAGATACGCAGTATTTT. Translated: CSASGLAGPGTDTQYF.

This clonotype was recorded a few times. V is TRBV20-1 and J is TRBJ2-5; the D is unclear. There are 13 residues in the CDR3. In germline, CDR1 is DFQATT, CDR2 SNEGSKA (reference sequence). Trimming shortened V by 3 bases and J by 1 base, and 9 bases separated the two germline ends. CDR3 nucleotide sequence: TGCAGTGCTAGTGGGCTGACCCAAGAGACCCAGTACTTC. Amino acid sequence: CSASGLTQETQYF.

This clonotype was counted once. This chain joins TRBV7-3 and TRBJ2-2; D is unclear. V dropped 1 base and J dropped 8 bases, with 11 bases sitting between them. CDR1 and CDR2 (germline): SGHTA, FQGTGA. The CDR3 is 14 residues long. The DNA of the CDR3 is TGTGCCAGCAGCTTAATCCCTGACCAAGGGGAGCTGTTTTTT. Protein: CASSLIPDQGELFF.

The table lists this clonotype with a few counts. This chain joins TRBV6-1 and TRBJ1-1; TRBD1 matches 7 bases. This CDR3 has 16 amino acids. Germline lookup yields CDR1 MNHNS and CDR2 SASEGT. The ends lost 6 bases at V and 0 bases at J; junction bases unmatched: 10. CDR3 in amino acids: CASSLGYRGVNTEAFF. The CDR3 DNA reads TGTGCCAGCAGCCTAGGTTACAGGGGAGTGAACACTGAAGCTTTCTTT.

The chain has TRBV20-1 and TRBJ1-1; D is possibly TRBD1 (5 bases). Trimming removed 3 bases from V and 5 bases from J, with 13 bases in between. The CDR3 spans 13 residues. Germline lookup yields CDR1 DFQATT and CDR2 SNEGSKA (reference sequence). The CDR3 spells CSASVTGRTEAFF. The DNA of the CDR3 is TGCAGTGCTAGTGTCACAGGACGAACTGAAGCTTTCTTT.

The V and J genes are TRBV7-3 and TRBJ2-2; D possibly corresponds to TRBD2 (6 bases). Germline-derived CDR1 and CDR2 are SGHTA and FQGTGA. The V gene lost 4 bases and the J gene lost 7 bases, with 19 bases spanning the gap. CDR3 length: 16 amino acids. The CDR3 loop reads CASSSQGTRAGGELFF. In DNA, the CDR3 is TGTGCCAGCAGCTCCCAAGGGACTCGAGCGGGCGGGGAGCTGTTTTTT.

The chain recombines TRBV15 with TRBJ2-5; 9 nucleotides agree with TRBD1. The germline CDR1 and CDR2 sequences are LNHNV and YYDKDF (reference sequence). J lost 5 bases, V lost 5 bases, and 6 bases had no gene match. The CDR3 loop spans 14 amino acids. CDR3 loop: CATSVLTGGETQYF. The CDR3 bases are TGTGCCACCAGCGTACTTACAGGGGGCGAGACCCAGTACTTC.

This clonotype has a handful of counts. The chain links TRBV12-2 to TRBJ2-1; the D call TRBD2 from the table was never checked on the DNA. TRBV12-2 is classified as a pseudogene. The CDR3 runs 15 residues. CDR3 in amino acids: CASRVRGPRYNEQFF. In nucleotides, the CDR3 is TGTGCAAGTCGCGTTCGTGGGCCGCGTTACAATGAGCAGTTCTTC.

V and J are TRBV11-2 and TRBJ2-2; 13 bases match TRBD2. CDR1 and CDR2 from the germline V gene are SGHAT and FQNNGV. The J segment lost 7 bases and the V segment lost 5 bases, leaving 10 bases of the junction unmatched. This CDR3 is built from 17 residues. The CDR3 bases are TGTGCCAGCAGCCGACAACTAGCGGGAGGGCCTAACGGGGAGCTGTTTTTT. It codes for CASSRQLAGGPNGELFF.

This rearrangement joins TRBV20-1 to TRBJ2-7, with 7 bases fitting TRBD2. The CDR3 contains 15 residues. V lost 2 bases, J lost 4 bases, and 11 bases stayed unmatched. Germline CDR1 and CDR2: DFQATT and SNEGSKA (reference sequence). The CDR3 sequence is CSARTPLAEQYEQYF. The CDR3 DNA reads as TGCAGTGCTAGAACCCCCCTAGCGGAGCAGTACGAGCAGTACTTC.

The V and J genes are TRBV11-2 and TRBJ2-7; D is uncertain. Germline lookup yields CDR1 SGHAT and CDR2 FQNNGV. The CDR3 spans 13 residues. V lost 7 bases and J lost 0, with 10 bases in between. Here the CDR3 reads CASKTQNSYEQYF. The CDR3 DNA follows: TGTGCCAGCAAGACACAGAACTCCTACGAGCAGTACTTC.

The genes are TRBV6-1 and TRBJ1-5, with D possibly matching TRBD1 (5 bases). The ends were cut back, 0 bases at V and 5 bases at J, with 11 bases in the middle. The CDR3 sequence is 15 residues long. Looked up from germline, CDR1 is MNHNS and CDR2 is SASEGT. CDR3 coding DNA: TGTGCCAGCAGTGAAGCGCTGGGCAGGGATCAGCCCCAGCATTTT. It yields the protein CASSEALGRDQPQHF.

This clonotype came up a few times. The CDR3 nucleotides are TGTGCCAGCAGTTCTCATCAGGGGGATCAGCCCCAGCATTTT. Its translation: CASSSHQGDQPQHF. The V and J genes are TRBV6-5 and TRBJ1-5, with 7 bases aligning to TRBD1. There are 14 residues in the CDR3. Germline V CDR1 and CDR2: MNHEY, SVGAGI. The J segment lost 5 bases and the V segment lost 4 bases, leaving 5 bases of the junction unmatched.

This clonotype is labeled medium-sized. The chain is built from TRBV15 and TRBJ2-7, with no clear D. The CDR3 spans 14 residues. Per the germline V gene, CDR1 is LNHNV and CDR2 is YYDKDF (reference sequence). Trimming left V 0 bases short and J 2 bases short, with 8 bases between. CDR3 region: CATSRDPLTYEQYF. For the CDR3, the DNA is TGTGCCACCAGCAGAGATCCTCTCACCTACGAGCAGTACTTC. Supplemented by reference TRBV15 and TRBJ2-7, the full variable domain reads DAMVIQNPRYQVTQFGKPVTLSCSQTLNHNVMYWYQQKSSQAPKLLFHYYDKDFNNEADTPDNFQSRRPNTSFCFLDIRSPGLGDTAMYLCATSRDPLTYEQYFGPGTRLTVT.

The CDR3 DNA sequence: TGTGCCAGCAGTCAAGGGACAGGGAGAATTGTCACAGATACGCAGTATTTT. Translated, it gives CASSQGTGRIVTDTQYF. J is TRBJ2-3 and V is TRBV12-3 or TRBV12-4; 9 positions agree with TRBD1. The junction had 11 bases not matched to a gene; V was cut back by 5 bases and J by 2 bases. There are 17 residues in the CDR3.

The chain is built from TRBV28 and TRBJ2-5; 8 bases map to TRBD1. Germline V CDR1 and CDR2: MDHEN, SYDVKM. V trimming: 5 bases; J trimming: 7 bases; junction bases outside the gene matches: 9. The CDR3 is made up of 14 amino acids. CDR3 sequence reads: CASSRRTGRWTQYF. The CDR3, as DNA: TGTGCCAGCAGTCGTAGGACAGGGAGGTGGACCCAGTACTTC.

The chain is built from TRBV15 and TRBJ2-2; TRBD1 agrees at 8 bases. Germline V CDR1 and CDR2: LNHNV, YYDKDF (reference sequence). The V segment lost 1 base and the J segment 6 bases; nucleotides outside the gene matches: 4. The CDR3 totals 15 residues. The CDR3: CATSRVTGVPGELFF. DNA for the CDR3: TGTGCCACCAGCAGAGTGACAGGGGTTCCCGGGGAGCTGTTTTTT.

J is TRBJ2-5 and V is TRBV6-5; D gene ambiguous. V was trimmed by 0 bases and J by 4 bases, leaving 12 bases between them. From germline, CDR1 is MNHEY and CDR2 SVGAGI. The CDR3 sequence is 15 residues long. The CDR3: CASSYSPGFVETQYF. The CDR3 DNA reads TGTGCCAGCAGTTACTCCCCCGGCTTCGTAGAGACCCAGTACTTC.

This clonotype was found a few times. The V call is TRBV15, the J call TRBJ1-3, with D unresolved. CDR3 length: 14 amino acids. V was shortened by 0 bases and J by 4 bases, with 7 bases between the two germline ends. Looked up from germline, CDR1 is LNHNV and CDR2 is YYDKDF (reference sequence). In DNA form, the CDR3 reads TGTGCCACCAGCAGAGATATACAGGGAAACACCATATATTTT. Translation gives CATSRDIQGNTIYF.